This TCR beta chain was captured in a study of early T cells in non-severe SARS-CoV-2 infection. Attached unique molecular identifiers marked individual cDNA molecules. MiXCR was run by TCRdb on the 5' RACE reads, yielding one entry per CDR3 protein. The sample contains about 97,000 distinct CDR3 sequences, 13% of which appear only once. This clonotype was found many times. Sequences were obtained from whole blood. This receptor was identified in an adult who was a healthcare worker with PCR-confirmed SARS-CoV-2 infection or an uninfected control (not recorded which).

CDR3 protein: CASSLDRVDQPQHF. In DNA form, the CDR3 reads TGTGCCAGCAGCCTAGATCGGGTAGATCAGCCCCAGCATTTT. V usage is TRBV2 and J usage is TRBJ1-5; D call uncertain. The length of the CDR3 is 14 residues. Germline assignment: CDR1 SNHLY and CDR2 FYNNEI. Trimming shortened V by 6 bases and J by 5 bases, and 14 bases separated the two germline ends.